Each of the 21 T cell receptor beta chains below was sequenced from the same sample in a study of monozygotic twins with inflammatory bowel disease. Reanalyzing the 5' RACE reads, TCRdb keeps one entry per CDR3 protein, without DNA. Recorded for this sample: 150,000 or so distinct CDR3 sequences. Specimen: blood. Receptor source: a human donor with ulcerative colitis or Crohn's disease, or a healthy co-twin of an affected twin (not recorded which).

J is TRBJ2-5 and V is TRBV5-1; TCRdb lists TRBD1, though no DNA is available to test this call. CDR3 length: 15 residues. CDR1 SGHRS and CDR2 YFSETQ come from the germline V gene. This CDR3 reads CASSPRTVGEETQYF.

The chain uses TRBV20-1 and TRBJ2-1; checking the TCRdb D call of TRBD2 is not possible without DNA. Germline CDR1 is DFQATT and CDR2 is SNEGSKA (reference sequence). CDR3 length: 16 residues. The CDR3 spells CSAMPLAGRTYNEQFF.

The V and J genes are TRBV5-4 and TRBJ2-1; the D call of TRBD2 rests on TCRdb alone, since no DNA is present to check it. The CDR3 totals 16 residues. Germline V CDR1 and CDR2: SGHNT, YYREEE (reference sequence). This chain's CDR3 is CASSFLGSGPYNEQFF.

The chain joins TRBV6-1 to TRBJ2-5; TCRdb designates TRBD2, a call that cannot be tested without DNA. Germline CDR1 MNHNS, CDR2 SASEGT. The length of the CDR3 is 13 residues. This CDR3 reads CASRLLAGETQYF.

This sequence joins TRBV5-4 and TRBJ2-3. This CDR3 has 13 amino acids. Looked up from germline, CDR1 is SGHNT and CDR2 is YYREEE (reference sequence). The CDR3 loop is CASRRTSTDTQYF.

The chain has TRBV6-5 and TRBJ2-7. The length of the CDR3 is 15 residues. The germline CDR1 and CDR2 sequences are MNHEY and SVGAGI. CDR3 sequence reads: CASSYSGGEYYEQYF.

The rearrangement joins TRBV27 to TRBJ1-2; TCRdb calls TRBD1, which cannot be checked without DNA. The CDR3 loop spans 17 amino acids. Looked up from germline, CDR1 is MNHEY and CDR2 is SMNVEV (reference sequence). The CDR3 is CASSLSEGGEANYGYTF.

The chain has TRBV24-1 and TRBJ1-5. This CDR3 comprises 13 residues. Germline CDR1 KGHDR, CDR2 SFDVKD. The CDR3 reads CATSDTRSQPQHF.

The rearrangement uses TRBV5-5 and TRBJ2-5; without DNA, the TCRdb call of TRBD1 cannot be checked. Germline-derived CDR1 and CDR2 are SGHKS and YYEKEE (reference sequence). This CDR3 contains 18 residues. The CDR3 region is CASSLFDRAPPVSETQYF. The complete variable domain, with remaining parts taken from reference TRBV5-5 and TRBJ2-5, reads DAGVTQSPTHLIKTRGQQVTLRCSPISGHKSVSWYQQVLGQGPQFIFQYYEKEERGRGNFPDRFSARQFPNYSSELNVNALLLGDSALYLCASSLFDRAPPVSETQYFGPGTRLLVL.

The chain has TRBV6-6 and TRBJ2-7; lacking DNA, the TRBD2 call made by TCRdb goes unchecked. CDR1 and CDR2 (germline): MNHNY, SVGAGI (reference sequence). The CDR3 runs to 14 residues. The CDR3 loop reads CASSSGLAVGVQYF.

This chain joins TRBV7-9 and TRBJ2-2. The CDR3 runs to 14 residues. Germline CDR1 SEHNR, CDR2 FQNEAQ (reference sequence). Here the CDR3 reads CASSLTANTGGLFF. The whole variable domain, filled in from reference TRBV7-9 and TRBJ2-2, reads DTGVSQNPRHKITKRGQNVTFRCDPISEHNRLYWYRQTLGQGPEFLTYFQNEAQLEKSRLLSDRFSAERPKGSFSTLEIQRTEQGDSAMYLCASSLTANTGGLFFGEGSRLTVL.

This sequence joins TRBV12-3 or TRBV12-4 and TRBJ1-5; as DNA is missing, the TRBD1 call by TCRdb cannot be tested. This CDR3 spans 12 amino acids. The CDR3: CASSPQARPQHF.

V and J are TRBV20-1 and TRBJ2-3; lacking DNA, the TRBD2 call made by TCRdb goes unchecked. Germline-derived CDR1 and CDR2 are DFQATT and SNEGSKA (reference sequence). This CDR3 spans 15 amino acids. This CDR3 reads CSANGLAESTDTQYF.

This sequence joins TRBV18 and TRBJ1-5. Germline CDR1 is KGHSH and CDR2 is LQKENI. The CDR3 sequence is 13 residues long. The CDR3 spells CASSPQGREPQHF. Filled out from reference TRBV18 and TRBJ1-5, the complete variable domain reads NAGVMQNPRHLVRRRGQEARLRCSPMKGHSHVYWYRQLPEEGLKFMVYLQKENIIDESGMPKERFSAEFPKEGPSILRIQQVVRGDSAAYFCASSPQGREPQHFGDGTRLSIL.

V gene TRBV29-1 combines with J gene TRBJ1-5. Germline CDR1 and CDR2: SQVTM and ANQGSEA. This CDR3 spans 16 amino acids. The CDR3 loop is CSVAFYGSGSNQPQHF.

The V and J genes are TRBV4-3 and TRBJ1-2; no DNA is available, so the TRBD1 call from TCRdb remains unchecked. The germline V gene encodes CDR1 LGHNA and CDR2 YSLEER. The CDR3 contains 17 residues. CDR3 amino acids: CASSQGVSQGGGYGYTF.

The V gene is TRBV10-3, the J gene TRBJ2-4. This CDR3 has 15 amino acids. CDR1 ENHRY and CDR2 SYGVKD come from the germline V gene. CDR3 residues: CAISESALAKNIQYF.

The chain combines TRBV5-1 with TRBJ1-1; TCRdb designates TRBD1, a call that cannot be tested without DNA. Per germline, CDR1 SGHRS and CDR2 YFSETQ. The CDR3 spans 14 residues. This CDR3 is CASSFDRGGTEAFF.

The rearrangement uses TRBV19 and TRBJ1-1; no DNA is available, so the TRBD1 call from TCRdb remains unchecked. This CDR3 spans 15 amino acids. Germline lookup yields CDR1 LNHDA and CDR2 SQIVND (reference sequence). CDR3 sequence reads: CASSPPGTLNTEAFF.

The chain joins TRBV7-9 to TRBJ2-6; TCRdb reports TRBD2, a call that lacks DNA to check it against. Germline V gene lookup returns CDR1 SEHNR and CDR2 FQNEAQ (reference sequence). The CDR3 length is 16 residues. CDR3 sequence: CASSLGSAGGANVLTF.

V is TRBV18 and J is TRBJ2-7; with no DNA, the TCRdb D assignment of TRBD1 cannot be verified. Per germline, CDR1 KGHSH and CDR2 LQKENI. This CDR3 region has 15 residues. The CDR3 is CASSPTMTGSYEQYF.